This T cell receptor beta chain appears in the sequencing data of a study of regulatory T cells in long-lasting Graves disease. General study results and limits: Analyses excluded thyroid tissue, covering peripheral blood alone.

Arm-PCR with iRepertoire HTBI primers amplified the CDR3 regions for these TCR beta libraries. One entry per CDR3 protein, called by TCRdb with MiXCR from the multiplex PCR reads. The sample comprises around 510,000 distinct CDR3 sequences, about 20% of which are singletons, and 7.8% rests with the top ten. Germline V gene data show CDR1 as SNHLY and CDR2 as FYNNEI. The CDR3 sequence is 14 residues long. The ends were cut back, 5 bases at V and 0 bases at J, with 11 bases in the middle. Time point meaning: persistent/refractory GD, antithyroid drugs over 5 years with positive TRAb. After RNA was extracted from PBMCs, the TCR library was made from it. Guidelines of the American Thyroid Association were used to diagnose Graves' disease. Those enrolled as patients came out of an endocrinology department in Xi'an, China. The table lists this clonotype with many counts. Its antigen is still unknown.

The V and J genes are TRBV2 and TRBJ2-7; perhaps D is TRBD1 or TRBD2 (5 bases each). The sequencing here drew on peripheral blood mononuclear cells (PBMCs), taken when the disease was refractory, from a patient treated with antithyroid drugs. This sequence was found in a female donor with Graves disease. CDR3 region: CASSSGSGSYEQYF. DNA of the CDR3: TGTGCCAGCAGTTCAGGGAGCGGCTCCTACGAGCAGTACTTC.